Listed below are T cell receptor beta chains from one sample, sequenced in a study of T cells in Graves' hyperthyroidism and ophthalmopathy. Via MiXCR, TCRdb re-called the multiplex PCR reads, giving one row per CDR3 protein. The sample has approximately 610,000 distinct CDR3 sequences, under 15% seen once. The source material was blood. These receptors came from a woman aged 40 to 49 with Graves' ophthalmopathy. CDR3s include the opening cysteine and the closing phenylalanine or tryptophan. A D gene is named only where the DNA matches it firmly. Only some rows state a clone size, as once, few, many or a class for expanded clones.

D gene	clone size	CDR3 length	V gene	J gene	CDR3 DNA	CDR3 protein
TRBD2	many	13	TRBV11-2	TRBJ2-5	TGTGCCAGCACCTTCGCGGGAGAGGAGACCCAGTACTTC	CASTFAGEETQYF
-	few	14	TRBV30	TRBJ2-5	TGTGCCTGGAGTGTAAATTCCGCCCAAGAGACCCAGTACTTC	CAWSVNSAQETQYF
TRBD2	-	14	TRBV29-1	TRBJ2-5	TGCAGCGTTGTTTTGGCGGGAGGCGTAGAGACCCAGTACTTC	CSVVLAGGVETQYF
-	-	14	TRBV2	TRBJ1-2	TGTGCCAGCAGTGAAGCGGATACAGTTGACGGCTACACCTTC	CASSEADTVDGYTF
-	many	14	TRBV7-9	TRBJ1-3	TGTGCCAGCAGCTCCACAGAGGGAGGAAACACCATATATTTT	CASSSTEGGNTIYF
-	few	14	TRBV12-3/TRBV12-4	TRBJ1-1	TGTGCCAGCACCTCAGGGACAATGAACACTGAAGCTTTCTTT	CASTSGTMNTEAFF
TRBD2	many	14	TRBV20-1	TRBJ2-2	TGCAGTGCTCAAAGCGGGAGGTTAGACGGGGAGCTGTTTTTT	CSAQSGRLDGELFF
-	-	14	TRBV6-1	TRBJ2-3	TGTGCCAGCAGGCCTACTAGTAGCACAGATACGCAGTATTTT	CASRPTSSTDTQYF
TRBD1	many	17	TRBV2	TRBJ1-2	TGTGCCAGCAGTGACGGGACAGGGGGAAGGGTAAACTATGGCTACACCTTC	CASSDGTGGRVNYGYTF
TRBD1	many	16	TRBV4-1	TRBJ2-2	TGCGCCAGCAGCCAAGTCCCGGGACAGGGGACCGGGGAGCTGTTTTTT	CASSQVPGQGTGELFF
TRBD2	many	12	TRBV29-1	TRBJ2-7	TGCAGCGTTGAGGTGGGCGGGAGGGAGCAGTACTTC	CSVEVGGREQYF
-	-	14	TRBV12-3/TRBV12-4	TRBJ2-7	TGTGCCAGCAGTTCCTACTTTAAGCCCCACGAGCAGTACTTC	CASSSYFKPHEQYF
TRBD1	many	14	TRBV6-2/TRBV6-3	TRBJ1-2	TGTGCCAGCAGTTGGGGAGGGGGCCTCTATGGCTACACCTTC	CASSWGGGLYGYTF
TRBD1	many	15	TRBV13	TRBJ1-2	TGTGCCAGCAGCTTGGCCGGGACAGAGAAAGAGGGCTACACCTTC	CASSLAGTEKEGYTF
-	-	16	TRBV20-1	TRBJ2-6	TGCAGTGCGTGGGACACCAACGCCCCTGGGGCCAACGTCCTGACTTTC	CSAWDTNAPGANVLTF
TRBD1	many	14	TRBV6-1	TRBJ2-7	TGTGCCAGCAGGGACCCGGGACAGGGACACGAGCAGTACTTC	CASRDPGQGHEQYF
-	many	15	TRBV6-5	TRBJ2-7	TGTGCCAGCAGTCACAACCGGGACCCAACCTACGAGCAGTACTTC	CASSHNRDPTYEQYF
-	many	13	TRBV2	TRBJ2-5	TGTGCCAGCAGTGCGGGATTAGCGGAGACCCAGTACTTC	CASSAGLAETQYF
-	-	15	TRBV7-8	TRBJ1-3	TGTGCCAGCAGCTTAGCCACCCGCTTCGGAAACACCATATATTTT	CASSLATRFGNTIYF
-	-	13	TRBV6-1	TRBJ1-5	TGTGCCAGCAGAGAGACAAGCAATCAGCCCCAGCATTTT	CASRETSNQPQHF
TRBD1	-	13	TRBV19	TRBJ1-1	TGTGCCAGCTCGGACAGGATGGGAACTGAAGCTTTCTTT	CASSDRMGTEAFF
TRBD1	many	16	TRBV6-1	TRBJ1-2	TGTGCCAGCAGTGGACAGAGACAGGGATTCTTCTATGGCTACACCTTC	CASSGQRQGFFYGYTF
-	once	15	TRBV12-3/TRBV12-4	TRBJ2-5	TGTGCCAGCAGTCAAGAAGCGGGTGTCCAAGAGACCCAGTACTTC	CASSQEAGVQETQYF
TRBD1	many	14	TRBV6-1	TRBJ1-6	TGTGCCAGCAGCCCCGGGACAGGGTATTCACCCCTCCACTTT	CASSPGTGYSPLHF
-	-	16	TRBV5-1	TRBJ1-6	TGCGCCAGCAGCTTAGTCCTGGCCTCGAGTAATTCACCCCTCCACTTT	CASSLVLASSNSPLHF
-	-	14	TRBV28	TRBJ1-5	TGTGCCAGCAGTTTCGGGGCTCCACCCCAGCCCCAGCATTTT	CASSFGAPPQPQHF
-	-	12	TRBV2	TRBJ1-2	TGTGCCAGCCCTGGGGTGGGCTATGGCTACACCTTC	CASPGVGYGYTF
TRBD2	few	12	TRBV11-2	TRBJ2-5	TGTGCCAGCAGCTTGGGGGGAGGGGCCCAGTACTTC	CASSLGGGAQYF
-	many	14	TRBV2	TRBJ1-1	TGTGCCAGCAGTGAACCGGGATTGAACACTGAAGCTTTCTTT	CASSEPGLNTEAFF
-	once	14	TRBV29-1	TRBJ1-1	TGCAGCGTTTCTCTAAATGGGCGGTACACTGTAGCTTTCTTT	CSVSLNGRYTVAFF
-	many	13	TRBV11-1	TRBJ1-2	TGTGCCAGCAGCCTACCGGACGCCCTCGGCTACACCTTC	CASSLPDALGYTF
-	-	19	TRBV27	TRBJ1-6	TGTGCCAGCAGTTTGCTTTTTCGGGACTTACCCTCCTATAATTCACCCCTCCACTTT	CASSLLFRDLPSYNSPLHF
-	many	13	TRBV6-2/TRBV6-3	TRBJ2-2	TGTGCCACCATGGCACAGAACACCGGGGAGCTGTTTTTT	CATMAQNTGELFF
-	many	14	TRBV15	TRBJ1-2	TGTGCCACCAGCAGATCACGGGACACCCCTGGCTACACCTTC	CATSRSRDTPGYTF
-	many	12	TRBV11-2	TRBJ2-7	TGTGCCAGCATGGACCCCCCCTACGAGCAGTACTTC	CASMDPPYEQYF
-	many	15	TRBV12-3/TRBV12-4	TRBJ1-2	TGTGCCAGCAGTACGCCAGGGCGGGGGCAGAATGGCTACACCTTC	CASSTPGRGQNGYTF
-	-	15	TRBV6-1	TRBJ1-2	TGTGCCAGCAGTGAAGCGGGACGGCCTTACTATGGCTACACCTTC	CASSEAGRPYYGYTF
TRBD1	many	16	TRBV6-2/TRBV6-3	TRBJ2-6	TGTGCCAGCAGGAGGACAGGCAGTTCGGGGGCCAACGTCCTGACTTTC	CASRRTGSSGANVLTF
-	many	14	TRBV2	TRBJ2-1	TGTGCCAGCAGTGAATGGGCCGGCTCCGATGAGCAGTTCTTC	CASSEWAGSDEQFF
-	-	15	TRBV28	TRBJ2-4	TGTGCCAGCGCCTTATTAGCGGAGGGGGGAGACATTCAGTACTTC	CASALLAEGGDIQYF
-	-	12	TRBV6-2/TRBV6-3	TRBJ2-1	TGTGCCACCAAGGACGGCTACAATGAGCAGTTCTTC	CATKDGYNEQFF
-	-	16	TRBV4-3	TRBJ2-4	TGCGCCAGCAGTCTGGAGGGGGCTGGTGCCAAAAACATTCAGTACTTC	CASSLEGAGAKNIQYF
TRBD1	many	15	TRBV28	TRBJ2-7	TGTGCCAGCAGTAAGACAGGGGCCATCTCCTACGAGCAGTACTTC	CASSKTGAISYEQYF
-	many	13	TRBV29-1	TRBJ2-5	TGCAGCGCCAAACCGGGACACGCAGAGACCCAGTACTTC	CSAKPGHAETQYF
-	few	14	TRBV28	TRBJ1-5	TGTGCCAGCAGATCGGGCGGTAGCAATCAGCCCCAGCATTTT	CASRSGGSNQPQHF
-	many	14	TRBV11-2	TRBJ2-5	TGTGCCAGCAGCTTAGGGGCGGAGGCAGAGACCCAGTACTTC	CASSLGAEAETQYF
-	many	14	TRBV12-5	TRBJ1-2	TGTGCTAGTGGTTCCCCCCGCCTGGGTGGTGGCTACACCTTC	CASGSPRLGGGYTF
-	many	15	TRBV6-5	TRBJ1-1	TGTGCCAGCAGTTACTCCGGGCAGCGGAACACTGAAGCTTTCTTT	CASSYSGQRNTEAFF
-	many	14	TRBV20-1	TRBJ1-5	TGCAGTGCTAGCAGGGCGGGAGGCAATCAGCCCCAGCATTTT	CSASRAGGNQPQHF
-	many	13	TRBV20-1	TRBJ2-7	TGCAGTGCTAGAGATCTAACTTCTTACGAGCAGTACTTC	CSARDLTSYEQYF
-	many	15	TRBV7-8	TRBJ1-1	TGTGCCAGCACCTATAGAACAGGGATGGACACTGAAGCTTTCTTT	CASTYRTGMDTEAFF
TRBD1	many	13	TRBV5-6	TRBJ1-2	TGTGCCAGCACGACAGGGGGCGACTATGGCTACACCTTC	CASTTGGDYGYTF
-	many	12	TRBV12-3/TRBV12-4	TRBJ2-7	TGTGCCAGCAGTTTCTCTGGGAACGAGCAGTACTTC	CASSFSGNEQYF
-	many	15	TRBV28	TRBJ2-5	TGTGCCAGCAGTTTACACGGGAGCCTTGAGGAGACCCAGTACTTC	CASSLHGSLEETQYF
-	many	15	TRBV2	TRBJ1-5	TGTGCCAGCAGTGAAGCCGGCCTGAGCCTTATGCCCCAGCATTTT	CASSEAGLSLMPQHF
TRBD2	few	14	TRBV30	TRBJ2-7	TGTGCCTGGAGTGAACGGGGGGGGAGCTACGAGCAGTACTTC	CAWSERGGSYEQYF